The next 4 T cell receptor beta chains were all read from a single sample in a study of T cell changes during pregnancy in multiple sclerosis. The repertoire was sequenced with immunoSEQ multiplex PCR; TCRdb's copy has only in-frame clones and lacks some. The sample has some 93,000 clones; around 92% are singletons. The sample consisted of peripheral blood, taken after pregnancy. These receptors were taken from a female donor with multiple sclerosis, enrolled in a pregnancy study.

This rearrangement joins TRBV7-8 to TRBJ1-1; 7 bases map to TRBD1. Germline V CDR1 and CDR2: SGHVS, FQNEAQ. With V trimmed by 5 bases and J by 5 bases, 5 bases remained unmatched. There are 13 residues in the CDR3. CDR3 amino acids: CASSPTGRTEAFF. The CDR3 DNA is TGTGCCAGCAGCCCGACAGGGAGGACTGAAGCTTTCTTT. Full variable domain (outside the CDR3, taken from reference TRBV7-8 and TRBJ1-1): GAGVSQSPRYKVAKRGQDVALRCDPISGHVSLFWYQQALGQGPEFLTYFQNEAQLDKSGLPSDRFFAERPEGSVSTLKIQRTQQEDSAVYLCASSPTGRTEAFFGQGTRLTVV.

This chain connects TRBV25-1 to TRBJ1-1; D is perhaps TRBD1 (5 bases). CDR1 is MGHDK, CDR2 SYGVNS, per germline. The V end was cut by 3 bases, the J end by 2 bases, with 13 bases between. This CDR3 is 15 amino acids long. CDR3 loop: CASSDLWRGNTEAFF. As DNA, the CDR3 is TGTGCCAGCAGTGATCTTTGGAGGGGAAACACTGAAGCTTTCTTT.

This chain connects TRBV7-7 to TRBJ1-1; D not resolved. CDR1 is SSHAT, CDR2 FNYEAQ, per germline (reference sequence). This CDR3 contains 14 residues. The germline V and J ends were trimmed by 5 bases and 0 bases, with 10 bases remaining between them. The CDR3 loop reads CASSTKVLNTEAFF. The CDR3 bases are TGTGCCAGCAGCACAAAAGTGCTGAACACTGAAGCTTTCTTT.

The chain's CDR3 is CASSPPRGAGQPQHF. The CDR3 bases are TGTGCCAGCAGCCCACCACGGGGGGCGGGTCAGCCCCAGCATTTT. This rearrangement joins TRBV28 to TRBJ1-5; possibly TRBD1 for D (6 bases). This CDR3 is 15 amino acids long. V lost 6 bases and J lost 6, with 18 bases in between. Germline V gene sequence: CDR1 MDHEN, CDR2 SYDVKM.